The next 15 T cell receptor beta chains were all read from a single sample in a study of blood T cell repertoires in COVID-19. Some clones are missing from TCRdb's copy, which holds only in-frame ones; the method was immunoSEQ multiplex PCR. The data show 100,000 to 120,000 clones, with roughly 82% seen just once and approximately 15% held by the top ten. The sequenced material came from peripheral blood. Receptor source: a woman aged 60 to 75 with acute or convalescent COVID-19.

The CDR3 coding sequence is TGTGCCAGCAGGATCGGACTAGCGGGGGTTGAGACCCAGTACTTC. Protein product: CASRIGLAGVETQYF. J is TRBJ2-5 and V is TRBV2; TRBD2 matches at 13 bases. The germline V gene has CDR1 SNHLY and CDR2 FYNNEI. The CDR3 totals 15 residues. The ends lost 6 bases at V and 5 bases at J; junction bases unmatched: 6. Full variable domain (missing parts from reference TRBV2 and TRBJ2-5): EPEVTQTPSHQVTQMGQEVILRCVPISNHLYFYWYRQILGQKVEFLVSFYNNEISEKSEIFDDQFSVERPDGSNFTLKIRSTKLEDSAMYFCASRIGLAGVETQYFGPGTRLLVL.

The chain links TRBV12-3 or TRBV12-4 to TRBJ2-7, with D perhaps TRBD1 (5 bases). With 4 bases removed from V and 2 bases from J, the gap between germline ends came to 9 bases. The CDR3 consists of 13 residues. CDR3 residues: CASSSRTPYEQYF. CDR3 bases: TGTGCCAGCAGTTCCCGGACACCCTACGAGCAGTACTTC.

V is TRBV18 and J is TRBJ2-3, with D maybe TRBD1 (6 bases). The CDR3 runs to 14 residues. Germline assignment: CDR1 KGHSH and CDR2 LQKENI. Trimming removed 0 bases at V and 3 bases at J, with 7 bases between. This chain's CDR3 is CASSPPRGTDTQYF. The CDR3 nucleotides read TGTGCCAGCTCACCACCTAGGGGGACAGATACGCAGTATTTT.

The rearrangement joins TRBV6-5 to TRBJ2-1; 13 nucleotides line up with TRBD2. The CDR3 covers 16 residues. Germline V gene sequence: CDR1 MNHEY, CDR2 SVGAGI. Trimming took 2 bases from V and 10 from J; bases not matched to a gene: 8. In DNA form, the CDR3 reads TGTGCCAGCAGTTACCTAACTAGCGGGGGGGCCCGAGAGCAGTTCTTC. This translates into CASSYLTSGGAREQFF.

The CDR3 nucleotides are TGCGCCAGCAGCTCGGAACCCGGGGGGCTAGAGACCCAGTACTTC. Its protein is CASSSEPGGLETQYF. The chain joins TRBV5-1 to TRBJ2-5; tentatively, D is TRBD2 (7 bases). Germline CDR1 reads SGHRS; CDR2 reads YFSETQ. The CDR3 loop spans 15 amino acids. Deletions cut 3 bases from V and 4 bases from J, with 16 bases between.

This chain uses TRBV30 with TRBJ2-2, with TRBD1 as a possible D gene (5 bases). This CDR3 is built from 14 residues. Germline V gives CDR1 GTSNPN, CDR2 SVGIG (reference sequence). V lost 4 bases and J lost 5, with 14 bases in between. Here the CDR3 DNA reads TGTGCCTGGACGGTGCAGGGTCGAACCGGGGAGCTGTTTTTT. Amino acid sequence: CAWTVQGRTGELFF.

In DNA, the CDR3 is TGCGCCAGCAGCCGCGGACAGGGGATGAACACTGAAGCTTTCTTT. Translated: CASSRGQGMNTEAFF. This chain joins TRBV4-1 and TRBJ1-1, with 9 positions matching TRBD1. Losses at the gene ends were 4 bases for V and 0 bases for J; bases not matched to a gene: 3. The CDR3 has 15 amino acids. Germline CDR1 and CDR2: MGHRA and YSYEKL.

The chain employs TRBV7-9 and TRBJ2-7; TRBD1 matches at 12 bases. J lost 4 bases, V lost 4 bases, and 11 bases had no gene match. In germline, CDR1 is SEHNR, CDR2 FQNEAQ (reference sequence). The CDR3 is 17 residues long. The CDR3 reads CASSSRDRGLPRYEQYF. Written as DNA, the CDR3 is TGTGCCAGCAGCTCCCGGGACAGGGGGCTGCCCCGGTACGAGCAGTACTTC.

The chain combines TRBV6-5 with TRBJ1-5; D is possibly TRBD1 (5 bases). This CDR3 comprises 15 residues. Germline V lookup: CDR1 MNHEY, CDR2 SVGAGI. Deletions cut 0 bases from V and 7 bases from J, with 13 bases between. CDR3 DNA sequence: TGTGCCAGCAGTTACTCGACTGGGGGGGACCAGCCCCAGCATTTT. Amino acid sequence: CASSYSTGGDQPQHF.

The chain recombines TRBV3-1 (or the pseudogene TRBV3-2) with TRBJ2-1, with D tentatively TRBD2 (5 bases). The CDR3 is 13 amino acids. CDR1 and CDR2 from the germline V gene are LGHDT and YNNKEL (reference sequence). The ends were cut back, 4 bases at V and 2 bases at J, with 6 bases in the middle. CDR3: CASSPGTYNEQFF. In DNA form, the CDR3 reads TGTGCCAGCAGCCCGGGGACCTACAATGAGCAGTTCTTC.

This rearrangement joins TRBV28 to TRBJ1-3; tentatively, D is TRBD1 (6 bases). Trimming left V 5 bases short and J 0 bases short, with 11 bases between. This CDR3 is built from 15 residues. Germline CDR1 is MDHEN and CDR2 is SYDVKM. In DNA, the CDR3 is TGTGCCAGCAGTACGGGGGGCTTCTCTGGAAACACCATATATTTT. The encoded protein is CASSTGGFSGNTIYF.

The chain links TRBV7-6 to TRBJ1-5; 10 bases map to TRBD1. There are 15 residues in the CDR3. J lost 7 bases, V lost 6 bases, and 9 bases had no gene match. Germline CDR1 SGHVS, CDR2 FNYEAQ. The CDR3 loop reads CASSPETGGWQPQHF. CDR3 coding DNA: TGTGCCAGCAGTCCAGAGACAGGGGGCTGGCAGCCCCAGCATTTT. Filled out from reference TRBV7-6 and TRBJ1-5, the complete variable domain reads GAGVSQSPRYKVTKRGQDVALRCDPISGHVSLYWYRQALGQGPEFLTYFNYEAQQDKSGLPNDRFSAERPEGSISTLTIQRTEQRDSAMYRCASSPETGGWQPQHFGDGTRLSIL.

The CDR3 is CASNQQVLERSFF. For the CDR3, the DNA is TGTGCCAGCAACCAACAGGTTTTAGAACGTTCGTTCTTC. V and J are TRBV2 and TRBJ2-1; tentatively, D is TRBD1 (5 bases). The CDR3 loop spans 13 amino acids. The germline CDR1 and CDR2 sequences are SNHLY and FYNNEI. V was pared by 7 bases and J by 15 bases, with 22 bases between. The full variable domain, rest sourced from reference TRBV2 and TRBJ2-1, is EPEVTQTPSHQVTQMGQEVILRCVPISNHLYFYWYRQILGQKVEFLVSFYNNEISEKSEIFDDQFSVERPDGSNFTLKIRSTKLEDSAMYFCASNQQVLERSFFGPGTRLTVL.

V gene TRBV11-3 combines with J gene TRBJ2-2; D is possibly TRBD2 (7 bases). This CDR3 spans 14 amino acids. V lost 7 bases and J lost 3, with 12 bases in between. Germline-derived CDR1 and CDR2 are SGHNT and YENEEA. The CDR3 DNA reads as TGTGCCAGCAAGGGGGAGGGGGACACCGGGGAGCTGTTTTTT. This codes for CASKGEGDTGELFF.

This clone showed up just once. This chain links TRBV29-1 with TRBJ2-3; D ambiguous. Germline values: CDR1 SQVTM, CDR2 ANQGSEA. Trimming took 3 bases from V and 3 from J, leaving 4 bases between them. CDR3 size: 11 residues. CDR3 amino acids: CSVEETDTQYF. CDR3 nucleotide sequence: TGCAGCGTTGAGGAGACAGATACGCAGTATTTT.